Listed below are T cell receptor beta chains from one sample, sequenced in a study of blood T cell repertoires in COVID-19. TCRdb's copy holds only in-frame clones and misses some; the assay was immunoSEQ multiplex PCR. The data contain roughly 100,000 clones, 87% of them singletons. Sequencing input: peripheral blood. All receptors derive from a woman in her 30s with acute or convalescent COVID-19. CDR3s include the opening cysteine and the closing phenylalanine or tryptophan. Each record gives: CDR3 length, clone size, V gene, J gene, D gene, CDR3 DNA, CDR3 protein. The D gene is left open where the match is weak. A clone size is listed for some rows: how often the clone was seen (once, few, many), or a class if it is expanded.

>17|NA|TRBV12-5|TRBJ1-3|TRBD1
TGTGCTAGTGGTTCCCAGGGGGGGACAGGGGCTGGAAACACCATATATTTT
CASGSQGGTGAGNTIYF
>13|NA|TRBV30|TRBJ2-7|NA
TGTGCCTGCGACATGGGAGTTCACTACGAGCAGTACTTC
CACDMGVHYEQYF
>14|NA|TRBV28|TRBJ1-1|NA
TGTGCCAGCAGTTTGGGGAGGTCCCCGTCCGGGGCTTTCTTT
CASSLGRSPSGAFF
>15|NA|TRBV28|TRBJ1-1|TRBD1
TGTGCCACGTTGTACCCGGGACAGGGGAACACTGAAGCTTTCTTT
CATLYPGQGNTEAFF
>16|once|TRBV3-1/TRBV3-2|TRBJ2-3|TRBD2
TGTGCCAGCAGCCAAGGTCCGCGGGGGGGCATAGATACGCAGTATTTT
CASSQGPRGGIDTQYF
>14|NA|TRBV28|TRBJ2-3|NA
TGTGCCAGCAGTTTACAGGGGAACACAGATACGCAGTATTTT
CASSLQGNTDTQYF
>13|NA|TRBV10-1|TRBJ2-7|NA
TGCGCCAGCAGTGAGGCGGACACGAGGGAGCAGTACTTC
CASSEADTREQYF
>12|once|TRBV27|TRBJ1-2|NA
TGTGCCAGCCGCACGAGGAACTATGGCTACACCTTC
CASRTRNYGYTF
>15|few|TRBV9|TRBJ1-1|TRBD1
TGTGCCAGCAGCGTCCAACCGACAGGGAGCACTGAAGCTTTCTTT
CASSVQPTGSTEAFF
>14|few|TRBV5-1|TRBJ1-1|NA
TGCGCCAGCAGCTTGGAGCAGGTAACTTCTGAAGCTTTCTTT
CASSLEQVTSEAFF
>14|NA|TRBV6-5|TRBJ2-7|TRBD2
TGTGCCAGCAGTCCGCGGGGGGGCCCTGACGAGCAGTACTTC
CASSPRGGPDEQYF
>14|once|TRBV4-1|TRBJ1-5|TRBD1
TGCGCCAGCAGCCCGGACAGGGGAGATCAGCCCCAGCATTTT
CASSPDRGDQPQHF
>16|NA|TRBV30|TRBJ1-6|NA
TGTGCCTGGAGTGTAAAAAGGGGGTTTGATGATTCACCCCTCCACTTT
CAWSVKRGFDDSPLHF
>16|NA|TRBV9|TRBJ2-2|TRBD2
TGTGCCAGCAGCGCGCGCGGGGGGCCCATTACCGGGGAGCTGTTTTTT
CASSARGGPITGELFF